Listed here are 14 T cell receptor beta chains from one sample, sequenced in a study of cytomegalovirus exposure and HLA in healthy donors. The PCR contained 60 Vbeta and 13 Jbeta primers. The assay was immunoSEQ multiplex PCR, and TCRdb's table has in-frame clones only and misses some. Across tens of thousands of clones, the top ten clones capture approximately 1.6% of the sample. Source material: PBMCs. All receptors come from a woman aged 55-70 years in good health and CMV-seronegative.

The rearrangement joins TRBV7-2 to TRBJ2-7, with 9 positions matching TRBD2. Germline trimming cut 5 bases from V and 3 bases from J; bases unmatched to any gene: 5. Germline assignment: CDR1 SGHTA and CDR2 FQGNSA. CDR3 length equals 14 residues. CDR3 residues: CASSEAGGLYEQYF. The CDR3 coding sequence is TGTGCCAGCAGCGAAGCGGGAGGCCTCTACGAGCAGTACTTC.

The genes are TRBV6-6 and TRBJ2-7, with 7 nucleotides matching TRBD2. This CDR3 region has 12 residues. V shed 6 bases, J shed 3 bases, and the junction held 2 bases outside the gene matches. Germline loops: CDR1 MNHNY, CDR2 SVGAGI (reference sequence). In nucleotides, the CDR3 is TGTGCCAGCAGCCGGGGGGACTACGAGCAGTACTTC. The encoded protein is CASSRGDYEQYF.

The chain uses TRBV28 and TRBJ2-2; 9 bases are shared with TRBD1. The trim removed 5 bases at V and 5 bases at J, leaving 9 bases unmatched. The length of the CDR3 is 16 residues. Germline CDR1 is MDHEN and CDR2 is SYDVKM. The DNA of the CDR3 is TGTGCCAGCAGTCCCGGACAGGGGATCGTAACCGGGGAGCTGTTTTTT. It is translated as CASSPGQGIVTGELFF.

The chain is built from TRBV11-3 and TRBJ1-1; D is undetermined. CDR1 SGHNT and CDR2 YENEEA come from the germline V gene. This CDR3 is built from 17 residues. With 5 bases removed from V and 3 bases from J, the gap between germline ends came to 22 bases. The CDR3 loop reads CASSPTPVPGSYTEAFF. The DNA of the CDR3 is TGTGCCAGCAGCCCAACCCCGGTCCCTGGGAGTTACACTGAAGCTTTCTTT. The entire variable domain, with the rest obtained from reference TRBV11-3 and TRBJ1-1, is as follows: EAGVVQSPRYKIIEKKQPVAFWCNPISGHNTLYWYLQNLGQGPELLIRYENEEAVDDSQLPKDRFSAERLKGVDSTLKIQPAELGDSAVYLCASSPTPVPGSYTEAFFGQGTRLTVV.

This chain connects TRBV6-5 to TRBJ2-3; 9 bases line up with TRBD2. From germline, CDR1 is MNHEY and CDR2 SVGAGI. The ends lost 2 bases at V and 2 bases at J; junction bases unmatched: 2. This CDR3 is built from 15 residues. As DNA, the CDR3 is TGTGCCAGCAGTTACGGACTAGCGCCCACAGATACGCAGTATTTT. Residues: CASSYGLAPTDTQYF.

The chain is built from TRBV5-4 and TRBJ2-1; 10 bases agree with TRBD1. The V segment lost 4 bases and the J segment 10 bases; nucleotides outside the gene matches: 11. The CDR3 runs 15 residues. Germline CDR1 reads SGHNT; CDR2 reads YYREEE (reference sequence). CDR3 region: CASSVTGGVSGEQFF. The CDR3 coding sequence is TGTGCCAGCAGCGTGACAGGGGGCGTATCTGGCGAGCAGTTCTTC.

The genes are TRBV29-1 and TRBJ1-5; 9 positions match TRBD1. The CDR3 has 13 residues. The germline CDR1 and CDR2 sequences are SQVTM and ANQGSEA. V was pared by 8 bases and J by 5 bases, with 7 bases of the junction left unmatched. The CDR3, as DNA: TGCAGCTTTACGGGACAGGGCGATCAGCCCCAGCATTTT. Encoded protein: CSFTGQGDQPQHF.

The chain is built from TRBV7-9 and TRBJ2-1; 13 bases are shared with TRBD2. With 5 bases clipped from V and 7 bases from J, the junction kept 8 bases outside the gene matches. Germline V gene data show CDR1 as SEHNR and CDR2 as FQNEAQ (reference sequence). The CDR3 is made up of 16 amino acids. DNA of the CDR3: TGTGCCAGCAGCCCTGGACTAGCGGGAGTAGTGAATGAGCAGTTCTTC. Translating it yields CASSPGLAGVVNEQFF.

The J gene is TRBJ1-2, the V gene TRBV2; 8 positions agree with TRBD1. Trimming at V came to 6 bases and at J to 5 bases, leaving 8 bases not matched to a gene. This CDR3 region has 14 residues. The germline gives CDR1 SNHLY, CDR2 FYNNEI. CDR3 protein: CASSGQGVEYGYTF. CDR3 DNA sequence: TGTGCCAGCAGCGGACAGGGTGTAGAGTATGGCTACACCTTC.

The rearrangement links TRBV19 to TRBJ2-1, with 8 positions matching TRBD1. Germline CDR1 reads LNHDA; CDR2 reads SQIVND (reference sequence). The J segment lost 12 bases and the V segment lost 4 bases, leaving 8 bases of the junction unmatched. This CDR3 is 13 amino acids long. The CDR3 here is CASSTDRDGMQFF. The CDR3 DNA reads TGTGCCAGTAGTACGGACAGGGACGGAATGCAGTTCTTC.

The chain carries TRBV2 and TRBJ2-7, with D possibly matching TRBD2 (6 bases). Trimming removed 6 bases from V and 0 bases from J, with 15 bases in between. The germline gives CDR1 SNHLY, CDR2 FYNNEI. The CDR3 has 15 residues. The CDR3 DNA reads TGTGCCAGCAGGGGGGAGCTGGGACTCTCCTACGAGCAGTACTTC. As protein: CASRGELGLSYEQYF. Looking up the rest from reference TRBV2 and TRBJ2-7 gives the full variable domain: EPEVTQTPSHQVTQMGQEVILRCVPISNHLYFYWYRQILGQKVEFLVSFYNNEISEKSEIFDDQFSVERPDGSNFTLKIRSTKLEDSAMYFCASRGELGLSYEQYFGPGTRLTVT.

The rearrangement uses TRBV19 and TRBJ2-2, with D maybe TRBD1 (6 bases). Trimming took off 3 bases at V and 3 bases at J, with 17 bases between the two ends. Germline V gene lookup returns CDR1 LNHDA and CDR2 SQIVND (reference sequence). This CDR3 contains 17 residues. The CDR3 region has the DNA TGTGCCAGTAGTATTCTCAGTACCAAGGGGGACACCGGGGAGCTGTTTTTT. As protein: CASSILSTKGDTGELFF. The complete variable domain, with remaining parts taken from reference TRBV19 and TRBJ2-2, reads DGGITQSPKYLFRKEGQNVTLSCEQNLNHDAMYWYRQDPGQGLRLIYYSQIVNDFQKGDIAEGYSVSREKKESFPLTVTSAQKNPTAFYLCASSILSTKGDTGELFFGEGSRLTVL.

This CDR3 reads CASTPGAGLQPQHF. The CDR3 nucleotides are TGTGCCAGCACCCCCGGCGCAGGGCTTCAGCCCCAGCATTTT. The J gene is TRBJ1-5, the V gene TRBV7-8, with a tentative D call TRBD1 (5 bases). The V and J ends lost 7 bases and 6 bases respectively, with 16 bases between them. Germline V lookup: CDR1 SGHVS, CDR2 FQNEAQ. The CDR3 contains 14 residues.

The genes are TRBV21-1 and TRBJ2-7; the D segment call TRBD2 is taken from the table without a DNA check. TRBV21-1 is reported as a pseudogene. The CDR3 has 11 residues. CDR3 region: CASIRGYEQYF. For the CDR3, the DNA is TGTGCCAGCATTCGAGGCTACGAGCAGTACTTC.